This T cell receptor (beta chain) comes out of a study of cytomegalovirus exposure and HLA in healthy donors. Trimming removed 2 bases from V and 1 base from J, with 8 bases in between. The V gene's germline CDR1 is LNHNV and CDR2 YYDKDF (reference sequence). The CDR3 consists of 14 residues. Concerning this clone itself: Its matching antigen is unknown.

Primers for the PCR totalled 60 Vbeta and 13 Jbeta. Assay: immunoSEQ multiplex PCR; the TCRdb copy retains only in-frame clones and omits some. This sample has more than 85,000 clones; approximately 69% occur once, and the top ten carry 1.2%. Study-wide results and limits: Immune exposure was documented only through CMV serostatus.

The sequenced sample was PBMCs. The receptor's source is a female donor in good health and CMV-seronegative. The chain has TRBV15 and TRBJ2-5; tentatively, D is TRBD1 (6 bases). The CDR3 reads CATSRSGAQETQYF. In DNA form, the CDR3 reads TGTGCCACCAGCAGATCAGGGGCCCAAGAGACCCAGTACTTC. Looking up the rest from reference TRBV15 and TRBJ2-5 gives the full variable domain: DAMVIQNPRYQVTQFGKPVTLSCSQTLNHNVMYWYQQKSSQAPKLLFHYYDKDFNNEADTPDNFQSRRPNTSFCFLDIRSPGLGDTAMYLCATSRSGAQETQYFGPGTRLLVL.